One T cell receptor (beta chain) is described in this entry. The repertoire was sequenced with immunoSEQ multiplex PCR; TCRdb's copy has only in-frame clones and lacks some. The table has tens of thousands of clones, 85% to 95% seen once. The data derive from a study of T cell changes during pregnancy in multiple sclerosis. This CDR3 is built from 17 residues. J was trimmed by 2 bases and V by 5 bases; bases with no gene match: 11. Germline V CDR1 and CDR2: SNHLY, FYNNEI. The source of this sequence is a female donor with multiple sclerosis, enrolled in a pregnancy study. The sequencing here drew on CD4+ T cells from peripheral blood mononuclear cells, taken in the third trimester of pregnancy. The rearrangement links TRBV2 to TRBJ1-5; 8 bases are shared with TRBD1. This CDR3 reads CASSPGTGGPGNQPQHF. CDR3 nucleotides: TGTGCCAGCAGTCCCGGGACAGGTGGCCCGGGCAATCAGCCCCAGCATTTT.